Reported below is one T cell receptor (beta chain). V was trimmed by 4 bases and J by 6 bases, leaving 16 bases between them. Germline V gene lookup returns CDR1 MNHNS and CDR2 SASEGT. The CDR3 consists of 15 residues. TCRdb keeps only in-frame clones here, not all; method: immunoSEQ multiplex PCR. This table has about 32,000 clones, 88% appearing once. The data were taken from a study of OX40 agonist ivuxolimab in advanced cancers. Study information: Patients achieving partial responses numbered three: one hepatocellular carcinoma case and two cutaneous melanoma cases.

This receptor was taken from an adult with an advanced solid tumor such as melanoma, head and neck, liver or kidney cancer. The rearrangement joins TRBV6-1 to TRBJ1-3; no definite D call. The input for sequencing was CD4+ or CD8+ T cells sorted from blood, taken in a trial of the OX40 agonist ivuxolimab. The CDR3 region is CASSGQDHGENTIYF. The CDR3 nucleotides are TGTGCCAGCAGTGGGCAGGACCACGGGGAAAACACCATATATTTT.